Listed below are T cell receptor beta chains from one sample, sequenced in a study of vaccination and CD4 T cells after COVID-19. One entry per CDR3 protein, called by TCRdb with MiXCR from the PCR reads. Of around 20,000 distinct CDR3 sequences listed, about 60% are singletons. Sequenced material: CD4+ T cells from blood, taken after SARS-CoV-2 vaccination. These TCRs come from a human donor who had recovered from COVID-19. Each CDR3 is given with its conserved first and last residue. The D gene is left open where the match is weak. Rows give clone size only sometimes, using once, few, many, or a class for an expanded clone.

D	size	V	J	CDR3	DNA
TRBD1	.	TRBV7-2	TRBJ2-7	CASSLANRGEQYF	TGTGCCAGCAGCTTAGCGAACAGGGGCGAGCAGTACTTC
.	.	TRBV7-9	TRBJ2-1	CASRDPPGDSSYNEQFF	TGTGCCAGCAGGGATCCCCCGGGAGACAGCTCCTACAATGAGCAGTTCTTC
.	.	TRBV20-1	TRBJ2-1	CSARAPLATYNEQFF	TGCAGTGCTAGAGCCCCGCTAGCGACCTACAATGAGCAGTTCTTC
.	.	TRBV18	TRBJ1-1	CASSPSEGGNTEAFF	TGTGCCAGCTCACCGTCCGAGGGGGGGAACACTGAAGCTTTCTTT
.	few	TRBV6-5	TRBJ1-2	CASSYLTGNYGYTF	TGTGCCAGCAGTTACTTGACAGGAAACTATGGCTACACCTTC
.	.	TRBV10-3	TRBJ2-5	CAISESAGLQETQYF	TGTGCCATCAGTGAGTCGGCGGGCCTCCAAGAGACCCAGTACTTC
TRBD1	.	TRBV14	TRBJ2-7	CASSEWTGGYEQYF	TGTGCCAGCAGCGAATGGACAGGGGGCTACGAGCAGTACTTC
.	.	TRBV5-8	TRBJ1-5	CASSPVIIGQPQHF	TGTGCCAGCAGCCCAGTGATTATTGGTCAGCCCCAGCATTTT
TRBD1	.	TRBV19	TRBJ1-5	CASSTGQGQKYRQRRPQHF	TGTGCCAGTAGTACCGGACAGGGGCAGAAGTACCGCCAGCGGCGCCCCCAGCATTTT
.	.	TRBV7-2	TRBJ2-2	CASSLEGITGELFF	TGTGCCAGCAGCTTAGAGGGGATCACCGGGGAGCTGTTTTTT
.	once	TRBV20-1	TRBJ2-1	CSARGDEQFF	TGCAGCGCTAGGGGGGACGAGCAGTTCTTC
.	.	TRBV10-3	TRBJ1-1	CAISERDNTEAFF	TGTGCCATCAGTGAGAGGGATAACACTGAAGCTTTCTTT
TRBD1	.	TRBV2	TRBJ1-6	CASSVAQGNNSPLHF	TGTGCCAGCAGTGTCGCACAGGGGAATAATTCACCCCTCCACTTT
.	.	TRBV15	TRBJ2-1	CATSRTPVRSGLSYNEQFF	TGTGCCACCAGCAGAACCCCGGTTCGAAGCGGACTTTCCTACAATGAGCAGTTCTTC
TRBD2	few	TRBV20-1	TRBJ2-5	CSAISGLAGGETQYF	TGCAGTGCTATTTCTGGGCTAGCGGGAGGAGAGACCCAGTACTTC
TRBD1	.	TRBV28	TRBJ1-5	CASSPGQDFSLYSNQPQHF	TGTGCCAGCAGCCCGGGACAGGACTTCTCCCTTTATAGCAATCAGCCCCAGCATTTT
TRBD1	.	TRBV27	TRBJ1-2	CASRGGVRTGNFGYTF	TGTGCCAGCAGGGGAGGAGTCAGGACAGGGAATTTTGGCTACACCTTC
TRBD2	.	TRBV7-9	TRBJ2-2	CASSSTSSNTGELFF	TGTGCCAGCAGCTCGACTAGCTCGAACACCGGGGAGCTGTTTTTT
.	few	TRBV2	TRBJ2-5	CASSGGVETQYF	TGTGCCAGCAGTGGTGGGGTGGAGACCCAGTACTTC
TRBD1	.	TRBV20-1	TRBJ2-7	CSAFSDRGLYEQYF	TGCAGTGCTTTCTCGGACAGGGGGCTGTACGAGCAGTACTTC